This T cell receptor beta chain was captured by sequencing in a study of chemoradiotherapy in HPV16-positive cancers. Repertoires were sampled repeatedly during chemoradiotherapy. The assay was immunoSEQ multiplex PCR, and TCRdb's table has in-frame clones only and misses some. The table lists 8,000 or so clones, approximately 83% of them singletons, with around 3% in the top ten. A single count supports this clone. What it recognizes is unknown. The study's findings and limits: HPV-specific T cells were functionally defined from only two HPV16-positive patients. For HPV16-positive patients, expanding HPV-responsive T cells associated with longer recurrence-free survival. During treatment, candidate HPV-specific clones and E7-related motifs expanded in tumor.

Material: blood, obtained from a patient who underwent chemoradiotherapy. The sequence was obtained from a human donor with HPV-associated anogenital cancer.

The CDR3 protein is CASSLDLEVEQYF. CDR3 DNA: TGCGCCAGCAGCTTGGATCTGGAAGTTGAGCAGTACTTC. The chain combines TRBV5-1 with TRBJ2-7; unclear D gene. Trimming stripped 0 bases from V and 7 bases from J, with 11 bases between. The germline V gene has CDR1 SGHRS and CDR2 YFSETQ. The CDR3 covers 13 residues.